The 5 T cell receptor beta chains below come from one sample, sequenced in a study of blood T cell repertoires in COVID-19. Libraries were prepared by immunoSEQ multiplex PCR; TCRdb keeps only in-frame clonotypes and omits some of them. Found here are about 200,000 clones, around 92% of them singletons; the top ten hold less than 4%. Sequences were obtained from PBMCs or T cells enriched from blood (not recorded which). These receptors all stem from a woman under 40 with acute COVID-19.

The DNA of the CDR3 is TGTGCCAGCAGCAAAGCGGGGGGCACAGATACGCAGTATTTT. Translated: CASSKAGGTDTQYF. V and J are TRBV28 and TRBJ2-3, with 8 positions matching TRBD2. V trimming: 6 bases; J trimming: 1 base; junction bases outside the gene matches: 3. The CDR3 has 14 amino acids. CDR1 and CDR2 (germline): MDHEN, SYDVKM.

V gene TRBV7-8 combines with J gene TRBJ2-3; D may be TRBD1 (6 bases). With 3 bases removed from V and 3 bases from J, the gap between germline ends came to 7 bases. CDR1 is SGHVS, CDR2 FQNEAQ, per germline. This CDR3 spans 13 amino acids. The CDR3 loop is CASSFGQTDTQYF. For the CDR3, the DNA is TGTGCCAGCAGCTTCGGACAGACAGATACGCAGTATTTT.

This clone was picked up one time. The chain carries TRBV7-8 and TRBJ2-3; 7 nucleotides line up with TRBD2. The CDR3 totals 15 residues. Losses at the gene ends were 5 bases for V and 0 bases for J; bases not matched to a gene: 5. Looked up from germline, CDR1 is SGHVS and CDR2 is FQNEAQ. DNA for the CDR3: TGTGCCAGCAGCCGCACGGGGGGTAGCACAGATACGCAGTATTTT. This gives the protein CASSRTGGSTDTQYF.

The CDR3 DNA is TGTGCCAGCAGCCAAACCGGACAGACCTATAATTCACCCCTCCACTTT. The encoded protein is CASSQTGQTYNSPLHF. The rearrangement uses TRBV11-2 and TRBJ1-6; the D gene is possibly TRBD1 (6 bases). Germline V lookup: CDR1 SGHAT, CDR2 FQNNGV. V gave up 5 bases and J gave up 2 bases, with 13 bases separating them. This CDR3 is built from 16 residues.

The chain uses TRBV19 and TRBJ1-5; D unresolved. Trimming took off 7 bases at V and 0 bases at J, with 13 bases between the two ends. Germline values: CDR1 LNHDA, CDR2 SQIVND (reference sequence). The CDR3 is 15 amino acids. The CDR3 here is CASTPGEYSNQPQHF. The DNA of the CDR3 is TGTGCCAGTACCCCCGGGGAATATAGCAATCAGCCCCAGCATTTT. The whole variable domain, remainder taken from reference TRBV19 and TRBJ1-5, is DGGITQSPKYLFRKEGQNVTLSCEQNLNHDAMYWYRQDPGQGLRLIYYSQIVNDFQKGDIAEGYSVSREKKESFPLTVTSAQKNPTAFYLCASTPGEYSNQPQHFGDGTRLSIL.